The 26 T cell receptor beta chains below all came from one sample that was sequenced in a study of PD-L1 blockade in urothelial cancer. The time point is: pretreatment peripheral blood. Generated by immunoSEQ multiplex PCR, the TCRdb table keeps only in-frame clones and is missing some. Of 50,000 or so clones listed, around 72% are singletons. The material was PBMCs, obtained around atezolizumab (anti-PD-L1) treatment. These receptors originate from a man between 65 and 80 years old with urothelial cancer.

The chain is built from TRBV12-5 and TRBJ2-2; 9 bases are shared with TRBD1. Germline CDR1 and CDR2: LGHNT and FRNRAP. After removal of 6 bases from V and 7 bases from J, the junction contained 6 bases not matched to a gene. The CDR3 is 14 amino acids. CDR3 in amino acids: CASGMTGGVGELFF. The CDR3 region has the DNA TGTGCTAGTGGGATGACAGGGGGGGTCGGGGAGCTGTTTTTT.

The chain couples TRBV9 to TRBJ2-2; a possible D gene is TRBD1 (6 bases). The CDR3 length is 17 residues. Looked up from germline, CDR1 is SGDLS and CDR2 is YYNGEE. The ends were cut back, 3 bases at V and 1 base at J, with 16 bases in the middle. CDR3 in DNA: TGTGCCAGCAGCGCCGAACCCGGGACAAGGAACACCGGGGAGCTGTTTTTT. It codes for CASSAEPGTRNTGELFF.

The chain carries TRBV5-5 and TRBJ2-5; 7 positions match TRBD1. The CDR3 is made up of 14 amino acids. CDR1 is SGHKS, CDR2 YYEKEE, per germline (reference sequence). V trimming: 4 bases; J trimming: 2 bases; junction bases outside the gene matches: 5. The CDR3 spells CASSPWTGQETQYF. The CDR3 DNA reads TGTGCCAGCAGCCCGTGGACAGGACAAGAGACCCAGTACTTC.

V gene TRBV5-1 combines with J gene TRBJ1-2; D may be TRBD1 (5 bases). The V and J ends lost 4 bases and 1 base respectively, with 11 bases between them. Germline CDR1 SGHRS, CDR2 YFSETQ. The CDR3 consists of 14 residues. The DNA for the CDR3 is TGCGCCAGCAGCCTCGGGGGAAATAACTATGGCTACACCTTC. It specifies CASSLGGNNYGYTF. The variable domain in full, completed from reference TRBV5-1 and TRBJ1-2, reads KAGVTQTPRYLIKTRGQQVTLSCSPISGHRSVSWYQQTPGQGLQFLFEYFSETQRNKGNFPGRFSGRQFSNSRSEMNVSTLELGDSALYLCASSLGGNNYGYTFGSGTRLTVV.

The rearrangement links TRBV4-3 to TRBJ2-1; no definite D call. The germline V gene has CDR1 LGHNA and CDR2 YSLEER. This CDR3 has 15 amino acids. V was trimmed by 0 bases and J by 8 bases, leaving 14 bases between them. The CDR3 DNA reads TGCGCCAGCAGCCAAGATCGAAACACCAACGATGAGCAGTTCTTC. It encodes CASSQDRNTNDEQFF.

The rearrangement links TRBV6-1 to TRBJ2-3; TRBD2 agrees at 7 bases. The ends lost 3 bases at V and 0 bases at J; junction bases unmatched: 6. The CDR3 runs to 16 residues. The germline V gene has CDR1 MNHNS and CDR2 SASEGT. This CDR3 is CASSDLAGVSTDTQYF. Here the CDR3 DNA reads TGTGCCAGCAGTGATCTCGCGGGAGTTAGCACAGATACGCAGTATTTT.

The rearrangement uses TRBV19 and TRBJ2-3, with TRBD2 identical over 7 bases. This CDR3 spans 14 amino acids. J lost 6 bases, V lost 2 bases, and 5 bases had no gene match. From germline, CDR1 is LNHDA and CDR2 SQIVND (reference sequence). The CDR3 DNA is TGTGCCAGTAGTATATTTGCGGGAGAGGATACGCAGTATTTT. It translates to CASSIFAGEDTQYF.

The chain couples TRBV4-2 to TRBJ2-5; the match to TRBD2 covers 12 bases. V trimming: 1 base; J trimming: 4 bases; junction bases outside the gene matches: 4. The CDR3 is 16 residues long. The germline CDR1 and CDR2 sequences are LGHNA and YNFKEQ. CDR3 amino acids: CASSQASGGDGETQYF. The CDR3 region has the DNA TGTGCCAGCAGCCAAGCTAGCGGGGGGGACGGAGAGACCCAGTACTTC.

This clone appeared once. The V gene is TRBV6-6, the J gene TRBJ2-7, with D perhaps TRBD2 (6 bases). Germline V CDR1 and CDR2: MNHNY, SVGAGI (reference sequence). V lost 7 bases and J lost 9, with 19 bases in between. The CDR3 spans 13 residues. In nucleotides, the CDR3 is TGTGCCAGCACCATAGACCGTCACGGGGGGCAGTACTTC. Amino acids: CASTIDRHGGQYF.

This chain uses TRBV6-1 with TRBJ2-5; tentative D call: TRBD2 (6 bases). Germline V CDR1 and CDR2: MNHNS, SASEGT. With 2 bases removed from V and 2 bases from J, the gap between germline ends came to 12 bases. The CDR3 contains 15 residues. The CDR3 region has the DNA TGTGCCAGCAGTGAACAGGGACTTAATCAAGAGACCCAGTACTTC. Encoded protein: CASSEQGLNQETQYF.

In its sample, this clone ranks as medium-sized (0.01 to 0.1%). The chain combines TRBV6-1 with TRBJ2-7; no reliable D call. CDR3 length: 12 amino acids. Trimming removed 9 bases from V and 4 bases from J, with 13 bases in between. CDR1 and CDR2 from the germline V gene are MNHNS and SASEGT. The CDR3 reads CASIRSRYEQYF. CDR3 DNA: TGTGCCAGTATCCGAAGTCGGTACGAGCAGTACTTC.

On this clone: The junction does not match germline at one end; this may be a read error. This chain's CDR3 is CAWSPSTTLYSEQFF. CDR3 nucleotides: TGTGCCTGGAGTCCATCGACTACCCTCTACAGTGAGCAGTTCTTC. This chain links TRBV30 with TRBJ2-1; D might be TRBD2 (5 bases). The CDR3 is 15 amino acids. Germline V gene sequence: CDR1 GTSNPN, CDR2 SVGIG (reference sequence).

This chain joins TRBV6-5 and TRBJ2-7, with 9 bases matching TRBD1. CDR3 size: 14 residues. After removal of 6 bases from V and 3 bases from J, the junction contained 6 bases not matched to a gene. Germline-derived CDR1 and CDR2 are MNHEY and SVGAGI. The CDR3 here is CASSPRTGDYEQYF. CDR3 nucleotide sequence: TGTGCCAGCAGCCCCAGGACAGGGGACTACGAGCAGTACTTC.

This clone was found once. This rearrangement joins TRBV5-1 to TRBJ2-1; 13 bases are a match to TRBD2. Germline V gives CDR1 SGHRS, CDR2 YFSETQ. J was trimmed by 7 bases and V by 4 bases; bases with no gene match: 8. This CDR3 has 16 amino acids. The CDR3 coding sequence is TGCGCCAGCAGCGTTACCGGGACTAGCGGGGATAATGAGCAGTTCTTC. It is translated as CASSVTGTSGDNEQFF.

Written as DNA, the CDR3 is TGTGCCAGTCTCCGGGACAGGGGAAGAAACACCATATATTTT. Its translation is CASLRDRGRNTIYF. The rearrangement links TRBV19 to TRBJ1-3; 10 bases fit TRBD1. The V gene's germline CDR1 is LNHDA and CDR2 SQIVND (reference sequence). There are 14 residues in the CDR3. Trimming took 8 bases from V and 5 from J; bases not matched to a gene: 6. Filled out from reference TRBV19 and TRBJ1-3, the complete variable domain reads DGGITQSPKYLFRKEGQNVTLSCEQNLNHDAMYWYRQDPGQGLRLIYYSQIVNDFQKGDIAEGYSVSREKKESFPLTVTSAQKNPTAFYLCASLRDRGRNTIYFGEGSWLTVV.

The chain joins TRBV28 to TRBJ1-2; possible D gene TRBD1, 5 bases. V was shortened by 4 bases and J by 6 bases, with 9 bases between the two germline ends. The CDR3 spans 12 residues. The germline CDR1 and CDR2 sequences are MDHEN and SYDVKM. CDR3 residues: CASSSTGDGYTF. The CDR3 DNA reads TGTGCCAGCAGTTCTACAGGAGATGGCTACACCTTC.

The DNA for the CDR3 is TGTGCCAGCAGCTCGGGACTTCTCACAGATACGCAGTATTTT. Its translation is CASSSGLLTDTQYF. The gene calls are TRBV7-6 and TRBJ2-3, with D perhaps matching TRBD2 (6 bases). Germline V lookup: CDR1 SGHVS, CDR2 FNYEAQ. This CDR3 region has 14 residues. V was pared by 4 bases and J by 2 bases, with 10 bases between.

The count of this clone is one. The chain carries TRBV4-1 and TRBJ2-1; 11 positions match TRBD2. Per the germline V gene, CDR1 is MGHRA and CDR2 is YSYEKL. This CDR3 has 17 residues. With V trimmed by 0 bases and J by 3 bases, 4 bases remained unmatched. The CDR3 loop reads CASSQEWLAGGYNEQFF. The CDR3 DNA follows: TGCGCCAGCAGCCAAGAATGGCTAGCGGGAGGCTACAATGAGCAGTTCTTC.

The chain carries TRBV7-9 and TRBJ2-7, with 8 bases aligning to TRBD1. V trimming: 4 bases; J trimming: 2 bases; junction bases outside the gene matches: 4. The V gene's germline CDR1 is SEHNR and CDR2 FQNEAQ (reference sequence). The CDR3 sequence is 14 residues long. The CDR3 spells CASSSRTGPYEQYF. In DNA, the CDR3 is TGTGCCAGCAGCTCCAGGACAGGGCCCTACGAGCAGTACTTC.

This chain links TRBV19 with TRBJ1-2; TRBD1 matches at 10 bases. The CDR3 covers 14 residues. The trim removed 6 bases at V and 4 bases at J, leaving 5 bases unmatched. Looked up from germline, CDR1 is LNHDA and CDR2 is SQIVND (reference sequence). Here the CDR3 DNA reads TGTGCCAGTAGGCCGACAGGGGGCGTCTATGGCTACACCTTC. Translated, it gives CASRPTGGVYGYTF.

The chain carries TRBV11-1 and TRBJ1-1, with D perhaps TRBD1 (6 bases). The V gene's germline CDR1 is SGHAT and CDR2 FQDESV (reference sequence). V gave up 6 bases and J gave up 2 bases, with 13 bases separating them. The CDR3 consists of 14 residues. This chain's CDR3 is CASSLQQGNTEAFF. As DNA, the CDR3 is TGTGCCAGCAGTCTACAACAGGGAAACACTGAAGCTTTCTTT.

The chain joins TRBV5-5 to TRBJ1-3; D gene ambiguous. Between the trimmed V and J ends, which lost 1 base and 9 bases, there was a span of 14 bases. Germline V CDR1 and CDR2: SGHKS, YYEKEE (reference sequence). The CDR3 covers 14 residues. This chain's CDR3 is CASSLTEFGITIYF. CDR3 nucleotide sequence: TGTGCCAGCAGCTTGACAGAGTTCGGTATCACCATATATTTT. Filled out from reference TRBV5-5 and TRBJ1-3, the complete variable domain reads DAGVTQSPTHLIKTRGQQVTLRCSPISGHKSVSWYQQVLGQGPQFIFQYYEKEERGRGNFPDRFSARQFPNYSSELNVNALLLGDSALYLCASSLTEFGITIYFGEGSWLTVV.

This chain links TRBV29-1 with TRBJ2-5; 7 nucleotides agree with TRBD2. J gave up 2 bases and V 4 bases, and 10 bases lay outside the gene matches. The CDR3 length is 15 residues. Germline V CDR1 and CDR2: SQVTM, ANQGSEA. The chain's CDR3 is CSVASTSSRQETQYF. CDR3 bases: TGCAGCGTTGCTTCGACTAGCAGTAGACAAGAGACCCAGTACTTC.

V is TRBV5-1 and J is TRBJ2-3; no clear D gene. Germline V gene sequence: CDR1 SGHRS, CDR2 YFSETQ. This CDR3 region has 14 residues. The V gene lost 1 base and the J gene lost 1 base, with 7 bases spanning the gap. CDR3 DNA: TGCGCCAGCAGCTTGTTGGTAGGCACAGATACGCAGTATTTT. It codes for CASSLLVGTDTQYF.

V gene TRBV19 combines with J gene TRBJ2-3, with D maybe TRBD2 (6 bases). CDR1 and CDR2 (germline): LNHDA, SQIVND (reference sequence). The CDR3 spans 18 residues. V shed 3 bases and J shed 8 bases, with 27 bases lying between them. This CDR3 reads CASSIIPPGGNPLSTQYF. Here the CDR3 DNA reads TGTGCCAGTAGTATTATCCCACCTGGGGGGAACCCGCTGAGTACGCAGTATTTT. Full variable domain (missing parts from reference TRBV19 and TRBJ2-3): DGGITQSPKYLFRKEGQNVTLSCEQNLNHDAMYWYRQDPGQGLRLIYYSQIVNDFQKGDIAEGYSVSREKKESFPLTVTSAQKNPTAFYLCASSIIPPGGNPLSTQYFGPGTRLTVL.

V gene TRBV28 combines with J gene TRBJ2-1; D is unclear. With 2 bases removed from V and 9 bases from J, the gap between germline ends came to 11 bases. CDR1 and CDR2 (germline): MDHEN, SYDVKM. CDR3 length equals 13 residues. The CDR3 loop reads CASSLAGIGEQFF. CDR3 bases: TGTGCCAGCAGTTTAGCAGGTATCGGTGAGCAGTTCTTC.